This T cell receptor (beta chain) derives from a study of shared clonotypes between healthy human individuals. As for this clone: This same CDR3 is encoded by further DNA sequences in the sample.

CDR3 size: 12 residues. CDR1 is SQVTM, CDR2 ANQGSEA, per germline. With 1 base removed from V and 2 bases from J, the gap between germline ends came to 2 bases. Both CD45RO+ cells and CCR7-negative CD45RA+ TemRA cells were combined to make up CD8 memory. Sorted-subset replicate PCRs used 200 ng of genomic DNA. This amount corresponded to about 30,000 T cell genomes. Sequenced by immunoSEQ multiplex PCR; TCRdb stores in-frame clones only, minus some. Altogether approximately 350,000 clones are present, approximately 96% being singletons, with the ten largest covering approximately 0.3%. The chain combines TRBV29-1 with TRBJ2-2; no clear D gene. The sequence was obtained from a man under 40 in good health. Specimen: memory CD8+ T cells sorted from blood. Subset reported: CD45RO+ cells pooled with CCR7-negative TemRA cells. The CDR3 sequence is CSVEGNTGELFF. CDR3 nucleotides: TGCAGCGTTGAAGGTAACACCGGGGAGCTGTTTTTT.